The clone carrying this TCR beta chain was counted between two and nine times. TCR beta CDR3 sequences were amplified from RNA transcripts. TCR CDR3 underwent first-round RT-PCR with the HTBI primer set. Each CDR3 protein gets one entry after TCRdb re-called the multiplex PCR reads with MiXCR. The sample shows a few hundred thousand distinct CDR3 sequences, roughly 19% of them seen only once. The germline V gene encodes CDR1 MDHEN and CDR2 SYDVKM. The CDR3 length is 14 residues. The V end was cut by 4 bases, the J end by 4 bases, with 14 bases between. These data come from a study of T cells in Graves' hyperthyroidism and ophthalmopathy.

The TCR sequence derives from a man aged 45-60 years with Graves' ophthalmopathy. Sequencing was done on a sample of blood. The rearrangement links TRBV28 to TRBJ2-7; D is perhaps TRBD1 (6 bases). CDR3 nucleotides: TGTGCCAGCAGTTACGGGACACGGGGATACGAGCAGTACTTC. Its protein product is CASSYGTRGYEQYF. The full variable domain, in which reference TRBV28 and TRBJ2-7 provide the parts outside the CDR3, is DVKVTQSSRYLVKRTGEKVFLECVQDMDHENMFWYRQDPGLGLRLIYFSYDVKMKEKGDIPEGYSVSREKKERFSLILESASTNQTSMYLCASSYGTRGYEQYFGPGTRLTVT.